Shown below are 7 T cell receptor beta chains from a single sample sequenced in a study of long-term antiretroviral therapy in people with HIV (dated by TCRdb to about 2022). The immunoSEQ hsTCRB v3.0 assay was used at survey level resolution for TRB variable region sequencing. TCRdb's version of the immuneACCESS table is confined to in-frame rearrangements and falls short of the full clone set. An unresolved V gene accounts for under half of the shortfall where checked; the remainder is of unknown origin. A total of over 25,000 clones appear in this sample, around four fifths of them only once. About 9.3% of the sample rests with the top ten. The sample consisted of unsorted PBMCs, taken 1.5 years before starting antiretroviral therapy. The source is a man between 18 and 29 years old with HIV.

V is TRBV5-3 and J is TRBJ2-1; unclear D gene. TRBV5-3 is placed among ORFs of uncertain function. The CDR3 is 17 amino acids. The ends were cut back, 4 bases at V and 4 bases at J, with 21 bases in the middle. CDR3 DNA sequence: TGTGCCAGAAGCCTCCCCCGTCCAGGAAGAGTTTACAATGAGCAGTTCTTC. Protein: CARSLPRPGRVYNEQFF.

The rearrangement links TRBV2 to TRBJ1-5, with 10 bases aligning to TRBD1. The CDR3 spans 13 residues. Per the germline V gene, CDR1 is SNHLY and CDR2 is FYNNEI. Unmatched junction bases numbered 1, after V lost 6 bases and J lost 5 bases. The DNA for the CDR3 is TGTGCCAGCAGGGGGACAGGGGATCAGCCCCAGCATTTT. Amino acids: CASRGTGDQPQHF.

J is TRBJ2-3 and V is TRBV13, with D perhaps TRBD2 (5 bases). CDR1 is PRHDT and CDR2 is FYEKMQ in the germline V gene (reference sequence). This CDR3 spans 12 amino acids. Trimming left V 0 bases short and J 12 bases short, with 10 bases between. The DNA of the CDR3 is TGTGCCAGCAGCTTAGGCAGGACTCACCAGTATTTT. Translation gives CASSLGRTHQYF.

The chain is built from TRBV5-1 and TRBJ1-2; 7 positions agree with TRBD1. Germline V gene data show CDR1 as SGHRS and CDR2 as YFSETQ. This CDR3 is 15 amino acids long. Germline trimming cut 0 bases from V and 1 base from J; bases unmatched to any gene: 3. The CDR3 DNA reads TGCGCCAGCAGCTTGGGGGGGGACAGTAACTATGGCTACACCTTC. Its protein is CASSLGGDSNYGYTF. Filled out from reference TRBV5-1 and TRBJ1-2, the complete variable domain reads KAGVTQTPRYLIKTRGQQVTLSCSPISGHRSVSWYQQTPGQGLQFLFEYFSETQRNKGNFPGRFSGRQFSNSRSEMNVSTLELGDSALYLCASSLGGDSNYGYTFGSGTRLTVV.

This chain joins TRBV19 and TRBJ1-1; D is unclear. CDR3 length equals 13 residues. Trimming stripped 4 bases from V and 0 bases from J, with 6 bases between. Germline-derived CDR1 and CDR2 are LNHDA and SQIVND (reference sequence). CDR3 sequence reads: CASSSSMNTEAFF. CDR3 DNA: TGTGCCAGTAGTAGCAGCATGAACACTGAAGCTTTCTTT.

This rearrangement joins TRBV9 to TRBJ2-3; maybe TRBD1 (5 bases). V was clipped by 4 bases and J by 0 bases, with 12 bases between them. The CDR3 sequence is 15 residues long. The germline V gene encodes CDR1 SGDLS and CDR2 YYNGEE. CDR3 bases: TGTGCCAGCAGCTTAACAGGAACTAGCACAGATACGCAGTATTTT. Translating gives CASSLTGTSTDTQYF.

The rearrangement uses TRBV4-1 and TRBJ2-5; possible D gene TRBD1, 6 bases. The V end was cut by 2 bases, the J end by 5 bases, with 21 bases between. This CDR3 has 17 amino acids. CDR1 is MGHRA, CDR2 YSYEKL, per germline. The CDR3 spells CASSQYWEDRSSETQYF. CDR3 in DNA: TGCGCCAGCAGCCAATATTGGGAAGACAGGAGTTCCGAGACCCAGTACTTC.